The 11 T cell receptor beta chains given below trace back to one sample, sequenced in a study of T cell responses to AZD1222 COVID-19 vaccine. Profiled with immunoSEQ multiplex PCR; TCRdb holds only in-frame clones, not every one. The sample includes 65,000 to 85,000 clones, around nine tenths of them seen just once. The sample in question was peripheral blood, obtained on day 0 of AZD1222 vaccination. These receptors were collected from an adult in good health.

The V call is TRBV28, the J call TRBJ2-5; a weak D match, TRBD2 (5 bases). V was clipped by 6 bases and J by 2 bases, with 10 bases between them. Germline V gives CDR1 MDHEN, CDR2 SYDVKM. There are 13 residues in the CDR3. The CDR3 spells CASRPRVQETQYF. CDR3 coding DNA: TGTGCCAGCAGGCCGAGGGTTCAAGAGACCCAGTACTTC.

The chain combines TRBV3-1 (or the pseudogene TRBV3-2) with TRBJ2-7; D gene uncertain. The CDR3 totals 12 residues. The V gene lost 2 bases and the J gene lost 5 bases, with 7 bases spanning the gap. The germline gives CDR1 LGHDT, CDR2 YNNKEL (reference sequence). The DNA of the CDR3 is TGTGCCAGCAGCCAAAACCTGAACGAGCAGTACTTC. Translation gives CASSQNLNEQYF.

This chain joins TRBV6-5 and TRBJ1-3; D remains unclear. Deletions cut 11 bases from V and 0 bases from J, with 11 bases between. The CDR3 is 13 amino acids. CDR1 is MNHEY, CDR2 SVGAGI, per germline. The chain's CDR3 is CAASTSSGNTIYF. The CDR3 coding sequence is TGTGCCGCTTCGACAAGCTCTGGAAACACCATATATTTT.

The chain is built from TRBV27 and TRBJ2-1, with 11 positions matching TRBD2. This CDR3 spans 19 amino acids. The ends lost 5 bases at V and 0 bases at J; junction bases unmatched: 12. CDR1 is MNHEY and CDR2 is SMNVEV in the germline V gene (reference sequence). CDR3 in amino acids: CASSPKAASGRSSYNEQFF. CDR3 nucleotides: TGTGCCAGCAGTCCAAAAGCGGCTAGCGGGAGGAGCTCCTACAATGAGCAGTTCTTC.

The sample holds a few counts of this clone. The chain employs TRBV2 and TRBJ2-4, with TRBD2 matching 7 bases. The length of the CDR3 is 13 residues. Germline V lookup: CDR1 SNHLY, CDR2 FYNNEI. Losses at the gene ends were 6 bases for V and 6 bases for J; bases not matched to a gene: 5. The CDR3 DNA sequence: TGTGCCAGCAGGCCTAGCGGTGGAAACATTCAGTACTTC. This sequence encodes CASRPSGGNIQYF.

By sample fraction, this clone is large. This chain uses TRBV29-1 with TRBJ2-5, with TRBD1 identical over 12 bases. Germline trimming cut 6 bases from V and 5 bases from J; bases unmatched to any gene: 10. The germline CDR1 and CDR2 sequences are SQVTM and ANQGSEA. There are 15 residues in the CDR3. The CDR3 DNA follows: TGCAGCGTGGATCGATGGGACAGGGGGCTGGAGACCCAGTACTTC. This codes for CSVDRWDRGLETQYF. Full variable domain (missing parts from reference TRBV29-1 and TRBJ2-5): SAVISQKPSRDICQRGTSLTIQCQVDSQVTMMFWYRQQPGQSLTLIATANQGSEATYESGFVIDKFPISRPNLTFSTLTVSNMSPEDSSIYLCSVDRWDRGLETQYFGPGTRLLVL.

The chain links TRBV3-1 (or the pseudogene TRBV3-2) to TRBJ1-4; TRBD1 matches at 7 bases. The length of the CDR3 is 16 residues. Unmatched junction bases numbered 13, after V lost 4 bases and J lost 8 bases. Germline V gene data show CDR1 as LGHDT and CDR2 as YNNKEL (reference sequence). As DNA, the CDR3 is TGTGCCAGCAGCCCTATTAGGGGGCAGGCGGGAGAAAAACTGTTTTTT. This gives the protein CASSPIRGQAGEKLFF.

The chain carries TRBV12-3 or TRBV12-4 and TRBJ2-2; D unresolved. This CDR3 is 12 amino acids long. Trimming cost V 0 bases and J 6 bases, with 2 bases left between them. The CDR3, as DNA: TGTGCCAGCAGTTTAGCGCCCGGGGAGCTGTTTTTT. Translation gives CASSLAPGELFF.

V is TRBV5-3 and J is TRBJ2-7; 9 bases line up with TRBD1. TRBV5-3 is an ORF, and what it does is uncertain. With V trimmed by 4 bases and J by 4 bases, 21 bases remained unmatched. The CDR3 runs to 19 residues. The CDR3 DNA is TGTGCCAGAAGCCCAAGGTCCGGGACAGGGTCAGGAGGAGGGTACGAGCAGTACGTC. Its translation: CARSPRSGTGSGGGYEQYV.

The chain combines TRBV4-1 with TRBJ1-6, with D possibly being TRBD1 (5 bases). Trimming took off 1 base at V and 10 bases at J, with 5 bases between the two ends. The V gene's germline CDR1 is MGHRA and CDR2 YSYEKL. This CDR3 is 12 amino acids long. In DNA, the CDR3 is TGCGCCAGCAGCCAAGGGGACTCACCCCTCCACTTT. Amino acids: CASSQGDSPLHF.

This chain links TRBV3-1 (or the pseudogene TRBV3-2) with TRBJ2-7; tentatively, D is TRBD1 (5 bases). The CDR3 contains 16 residues. V lost 0 bases and J 2 bases, leaving 14 bases between the germline ends. Germline CDR1 reads LGHDT; CDR2 reads YNNKEL (reference sequence). The CDR3 region has the DNA TGTGCCAGCAGCCAAGAAGGGGCGACGGCAACCTACGAGCAGTACTTC. Protein sequence: CASSQEGATATYEQYF.